One TCR beta chain is described in this entry. Produced via immunoSEQ multiplex PCR; TCRdb's table is partial and in-frame only. The table lists under 300,000 clones, around 90% of them singletons. The source of the sample is a study of blood T cell repertoires in COVID-19. Study at large: Acute-phase and convalescent COVID-19 samples originated in the United States, Italy and Spain.

The CDR3 length is 15 residues. The germline CDR1 and CDR2 sequences are MNHEY and SVGAGI. Trimming took 5 bases from V and 3 from J; bases not matched to a gene: 8. The source is a man in his sixties who had recovered from COVID-19. The genes are TRBV6-5 and TRBJ2-3; TRBD2 aligns across 7 bases. Sequencing was performed on peripheral blood. CDR3 DNA: TGTGCCAGCAGTACGTCCGGGGGGTGGACAGATACGCAGTATTTT. It translates to CASSTSGGWTDTQYF.